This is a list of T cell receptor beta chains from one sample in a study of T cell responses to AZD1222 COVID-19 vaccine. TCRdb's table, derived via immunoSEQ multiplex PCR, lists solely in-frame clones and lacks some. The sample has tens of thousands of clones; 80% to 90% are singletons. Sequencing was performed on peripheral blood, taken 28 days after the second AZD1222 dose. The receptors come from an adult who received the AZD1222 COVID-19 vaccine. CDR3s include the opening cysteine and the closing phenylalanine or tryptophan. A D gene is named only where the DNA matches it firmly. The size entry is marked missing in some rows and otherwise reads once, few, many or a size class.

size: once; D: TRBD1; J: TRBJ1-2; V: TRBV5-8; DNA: TGTGCCAGCAGCTGGAACTTAGGGACAGGGGGCGTATTACGTGGCTACACCTTC; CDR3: CASSWNLGTGGVLRGYTF
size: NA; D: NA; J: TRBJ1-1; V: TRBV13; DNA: TGTGCCAGCACCCCAACAAGGCCCCTAACGGAGACTGAAGCTTTCTTT; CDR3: CASTPTRPLTETEAFF
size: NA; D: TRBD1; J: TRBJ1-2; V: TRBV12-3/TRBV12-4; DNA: TGTGCCAACTACCGGGACAGGGTTGGGGGCTACACCTTC; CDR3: CANYRDRVGGYTF
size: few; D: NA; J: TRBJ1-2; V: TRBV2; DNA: TGTGCCAGCAGTGAAGTGGGGGGGGCCTATGGCTACACCTTC; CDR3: CASSEVGGAYGYTF
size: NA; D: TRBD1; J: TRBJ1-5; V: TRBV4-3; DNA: TGCGCCAGCAGCCAAGATCCCCTCTTTGGGACAGGGGATGGGCAGCCCCAGCATTTT; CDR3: CASSQDPLFGTGDGQPQHF
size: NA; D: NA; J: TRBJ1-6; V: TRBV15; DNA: TGTGCCACCAGCAGAGAAAGGATGGGGAATTCACCCCTCCACTTT; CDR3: CATSRERMGNSPLHF
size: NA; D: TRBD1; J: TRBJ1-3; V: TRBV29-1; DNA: TGCAGCGTCGCCGGGACAGTTGGAAACACCATATATTTT; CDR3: CSVAGTVGNTIYF
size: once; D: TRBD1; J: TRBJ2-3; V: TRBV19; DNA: TGTGCCAGTAGTTCACAGGGGTTGGATACGCAGTATTTT; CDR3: CASSSQGLDTQYF
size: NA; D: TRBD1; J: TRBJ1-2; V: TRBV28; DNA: TGTGCCAGCAGTTTTTGGGACAGGGCTGTCTATGGCTACACCTTC; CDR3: CASSFWDRAVYGYTF
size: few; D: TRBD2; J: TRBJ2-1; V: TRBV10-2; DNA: TGCGCCAGTCAAGCGGGGAGCAACAATGAGCAGTTCTTC; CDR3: CASQAGSNNEQFF
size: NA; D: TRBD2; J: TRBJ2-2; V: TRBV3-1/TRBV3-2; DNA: TGTGCCAGCAGCCAAGACAGAGTCCTAGCGGGGCTAAACACCGGGGAGCTGTTTTTT; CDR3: CASSQDRVLAGLNTGELFF
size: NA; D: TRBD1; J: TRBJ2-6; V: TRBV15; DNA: TGTGCCACCAGCCGCGGGACAGGGGGTGCGAACTCTGGGGCCAACGTCCTGACTTTC; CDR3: CATSRGTGGANSGANVLTF
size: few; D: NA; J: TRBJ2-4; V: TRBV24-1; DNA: TGTGCCACCAGTGACGGTGACAGCCAGTACTTC; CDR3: CATSDGDSQYF
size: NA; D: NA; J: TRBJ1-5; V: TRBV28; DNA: TGTGCCAGCTACTCCAATCAGCCCCAGCATTTT; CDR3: CASYSNQPQHF
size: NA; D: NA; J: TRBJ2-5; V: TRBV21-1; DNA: TGTGCCAGCAGCAAAGAGGCCAGGCCATGGGAGACCCAGTACTTC; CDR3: CASSKEARPWETQYF
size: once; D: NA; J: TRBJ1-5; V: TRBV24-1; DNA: TGTGCCACCAGTGAATCGGGTAGGAATCAGCCCCAGCATTTT; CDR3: CATSESGRNQPQHF
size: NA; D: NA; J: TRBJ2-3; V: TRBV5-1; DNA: TGCGCCAGCAGCCCCGGGGGTCCTAGCACAGATACGCAGTATTTT; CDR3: CASSPGGPSTDTQYF
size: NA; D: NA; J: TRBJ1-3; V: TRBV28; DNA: TGTGCCAGCAGTCCTCAGGACCTGGGGGGAAACACCATATATTTT; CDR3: CASSPQDLGGNTIYF
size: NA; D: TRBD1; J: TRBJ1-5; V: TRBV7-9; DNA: TGTGCCAGCAGCGCACCCGGACAGGGGGGCAATCAGCCCCAGCATTTT; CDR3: CASSAPGQGGNQPQHF
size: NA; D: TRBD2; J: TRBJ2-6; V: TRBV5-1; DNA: TGCGCCAGCGGCGGGGGGCCTGGGGCCAACGTCCTGACTTTC; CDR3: CASGGGPGANVLTF
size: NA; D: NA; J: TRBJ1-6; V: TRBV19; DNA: TGTGCCAGTAGTATAGGACCGGGATATTCACCCCTCCACTTT; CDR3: CASSIGPGYSPLHF
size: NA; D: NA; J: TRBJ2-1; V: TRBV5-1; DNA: TGCGCCAGCAGCTCAGACTCGTCGCGAGAGTTCTTC; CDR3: CASSSDSSREFF
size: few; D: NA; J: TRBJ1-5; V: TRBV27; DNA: TGTGCCAGCAGACCCGGACAGCTCAATCAGCCCCAGCATTTT; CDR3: CASRPGQLNQPQHF
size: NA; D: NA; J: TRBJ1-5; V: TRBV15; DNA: TGTGCCACCAGCAGAGAGCGGCAGGGGTATCAGCCCCAGCATTTT; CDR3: CATSRERQGYQPQHF
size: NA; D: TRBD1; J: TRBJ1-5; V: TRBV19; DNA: TGTGCCAGTAGTATATGGGGACAGGGGGTGAATCAGCCCCAGCATTTT; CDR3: CASSIWGQGVNQPQHF
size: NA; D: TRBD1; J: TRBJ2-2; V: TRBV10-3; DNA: TGTGCCATCAGTCCCAGGACAGGGACAGGTCGAACAACCGGGGAGCTGTTTTTT; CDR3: CAISPRTGTGRTTGELFF
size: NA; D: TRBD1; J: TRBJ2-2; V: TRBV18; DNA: TGTGCCAGCTCAGGACAGGGGGCAGGCACCGGGGAGCTGTTTTTT; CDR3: CASSGQGAGTGELFF
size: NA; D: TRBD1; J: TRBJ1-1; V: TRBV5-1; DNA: TGCGCCAGCAGCTTGGGACAGGGACGGAACACTGAAGCTTTCTTT; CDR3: CASSLGQGRNTEAFF
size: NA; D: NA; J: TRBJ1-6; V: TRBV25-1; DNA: TGTGCCAGCAGTGAATATGTAGGAGACAATTCACCCCTCCACTTT; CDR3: CASSEYVGDNSPLHF
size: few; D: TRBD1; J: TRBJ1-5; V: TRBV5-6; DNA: TGTGCCAGCAGCACTGCCGGGACAGGAAATATTCTTGGGCCCCAGCATTTT; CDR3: CASSTAGTGNILGPQHF
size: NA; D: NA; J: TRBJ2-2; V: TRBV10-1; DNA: TGCGCCAGCAGTGGATCCAACACCGGGGAGCTGTTTTTT; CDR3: CASSGSNTGELFF
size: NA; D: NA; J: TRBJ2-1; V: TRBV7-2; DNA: TGTGCCAGCAGCTTATCACAGGGTCCTAACAATGAGCAGTTCTTC; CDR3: CASSLSQGPNNEQFF
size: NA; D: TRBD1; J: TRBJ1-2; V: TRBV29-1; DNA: TGCAGCGTCCTAGAGGGGAGGGGGCAAGGCTACACCTTC; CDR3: CSVLEGRGQGYTF
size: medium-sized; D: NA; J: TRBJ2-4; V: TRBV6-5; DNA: TGTGCCAGCAGTTTCAAGAACGGGAAAAACATTCAGTACTTC; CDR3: CASSFKNGKNIQYF
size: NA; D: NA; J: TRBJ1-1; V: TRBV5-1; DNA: TGCGCCAGCAGCTTTGGCACAGGGAGCACTGAAGCTTTCTTT; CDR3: CASSFGTGSTEAFF
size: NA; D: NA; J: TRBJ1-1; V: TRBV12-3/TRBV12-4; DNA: TGTGCCAGCAGGGGGACCTCTGAAGCTTTCTTT; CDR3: CASRGTSEAFF
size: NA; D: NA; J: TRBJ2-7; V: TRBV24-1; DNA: TGTGCCACCAGTGATTTGGGTCTTAGCGGTTCCTACGAGCAGTACTTC; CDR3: CATSDLGLSGSYEQYF
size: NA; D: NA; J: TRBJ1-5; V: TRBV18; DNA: TGTGCCAGCTCAACGCAGGGGTATAGCAATCAGCCCCAGCATTTT; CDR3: CASSTQGYSNQPQHF
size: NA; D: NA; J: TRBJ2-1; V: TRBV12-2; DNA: TGTGCAAGTCGCTTAAATAAAGCTATAAACCCAGCACCAGGGTGCTCCTACAATGAGCAGTTCTTC; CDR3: CASRLNKAINPAPGCSYNEQFF
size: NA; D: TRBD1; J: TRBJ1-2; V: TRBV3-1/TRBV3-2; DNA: TGTGCCAGCAGCCAAGGTGGGACAGGGAACTATGGCTACACCTTC; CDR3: CASSQGGTGNYGYTF
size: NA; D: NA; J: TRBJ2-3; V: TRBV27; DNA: TGTGCCAGCAGTTTGAGGACTCCACGCACAGATACGCAGTATTTT; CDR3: CASSLRTPRTDTQYF
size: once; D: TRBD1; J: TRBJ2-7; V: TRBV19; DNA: TGTGCCAGTAGTATAGACAACCAAGGGACAGGGTTACTTCGGCAGTACTTC; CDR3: CASSIDNQGTGLLRQYF
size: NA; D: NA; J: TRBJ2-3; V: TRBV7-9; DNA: TGTGCCAGCAGCTCCGAGGTTACAGATACGCAGTATTTT; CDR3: CASSSEVTDTQYF
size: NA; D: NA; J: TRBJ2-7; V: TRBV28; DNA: TGTGCCACCAGCATCGGTGTGAACTACGAGCAGTACTTC; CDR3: CATSIGVNYEQYF
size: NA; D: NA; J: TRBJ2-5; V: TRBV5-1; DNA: TGCGCCAGCAGCTCGGTCCCTGGGGTGGCAGAGACCCAGTACTTC; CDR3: CASSSVPGVAETQYF
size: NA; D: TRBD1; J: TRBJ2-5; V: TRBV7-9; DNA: TGTGCCAGCAGCTTAATGGGACAGCCCCAAGAGACCCAGTACTTC; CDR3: CASSLMGQPQETQYF
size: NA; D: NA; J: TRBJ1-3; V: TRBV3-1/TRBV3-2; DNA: TGTGCCAGCGGTGCTACTGGAAACACCATATATTTT; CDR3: CASGATGNTIYF
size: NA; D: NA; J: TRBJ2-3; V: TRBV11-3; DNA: TGTGCCAGCAGCTTAATTGGAATTCGGCGCGCGCAGTATTTT; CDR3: CASSLIGIRRAQYF
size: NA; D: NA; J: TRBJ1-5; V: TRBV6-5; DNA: TGTGCCAGCAGTCCGGTGCGGGGGGACCAGCCCCAGCATTTT; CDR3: CASSPVRGDQPQHF
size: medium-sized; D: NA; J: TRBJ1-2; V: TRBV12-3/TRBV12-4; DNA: TGTGCCAGCAGTTTTCTAGTTTGGGGACCATTCACCTTC; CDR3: CASSFLVWGPFTF
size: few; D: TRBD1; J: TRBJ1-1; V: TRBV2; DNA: TGTGCCAGCGTATGGACAGGGCAGAACACTGAAGCTTTCTTT; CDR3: CASVWTGQNTEAFF
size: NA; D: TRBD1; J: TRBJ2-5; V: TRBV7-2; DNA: TGTGCCAGCAGCGTAAACAGGGGACGAGAGACCCAGTACTTC; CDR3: CASSVNRGRETQYF
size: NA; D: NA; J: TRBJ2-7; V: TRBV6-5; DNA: TGTGCCAGCACCAATTATATCCCCGATAGGCTGTACTTC; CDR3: CASTNYIPDRLYF
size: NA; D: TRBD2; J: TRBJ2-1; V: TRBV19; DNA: TGTGCCAGTAGTGGACTGACTAGCGGGCGTAATGAGCAGTTCTTC; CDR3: CASSGLTSGRNEQFF
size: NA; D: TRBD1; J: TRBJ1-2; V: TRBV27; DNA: TGTGCCAGCTCCCACGGGACAGACCTCTATGGCTACACCTTC; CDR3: CASSHGTDLYGYTF
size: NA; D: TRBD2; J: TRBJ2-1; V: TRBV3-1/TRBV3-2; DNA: TGTGCCAGCAGCCAAACCCCTAGCGGGAGCCCCTCGGGTGAGCAGTTCTTC; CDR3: CASSQTPSGSPSGEQFF
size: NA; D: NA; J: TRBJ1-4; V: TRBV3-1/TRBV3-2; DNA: TGTGCCAGCAGCCAAGGGCGTCAGGGACGGGAAAAACTGTTTTTT; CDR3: CASSQGRQGREKLFF
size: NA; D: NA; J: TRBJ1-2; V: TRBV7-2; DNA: TGTGCCAGCAGCTTAGGCTGGACAGAAGCTAACTATGGCTACACCTTC; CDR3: CASSLGWTEANYGYTF
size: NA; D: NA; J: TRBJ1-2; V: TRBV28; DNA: TGTGCCAGCAGGTACGCCCGGGGGACTGGGAACAACTATGGCTACACCTTC; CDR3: CASRYARGTGNNYGYTF
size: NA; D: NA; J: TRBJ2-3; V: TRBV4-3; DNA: TGCGCCAGCAGCCAAGGGGTCTGGGACCCAGATACGCAGTATTTT; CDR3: CASSQGVWDPDTQYF